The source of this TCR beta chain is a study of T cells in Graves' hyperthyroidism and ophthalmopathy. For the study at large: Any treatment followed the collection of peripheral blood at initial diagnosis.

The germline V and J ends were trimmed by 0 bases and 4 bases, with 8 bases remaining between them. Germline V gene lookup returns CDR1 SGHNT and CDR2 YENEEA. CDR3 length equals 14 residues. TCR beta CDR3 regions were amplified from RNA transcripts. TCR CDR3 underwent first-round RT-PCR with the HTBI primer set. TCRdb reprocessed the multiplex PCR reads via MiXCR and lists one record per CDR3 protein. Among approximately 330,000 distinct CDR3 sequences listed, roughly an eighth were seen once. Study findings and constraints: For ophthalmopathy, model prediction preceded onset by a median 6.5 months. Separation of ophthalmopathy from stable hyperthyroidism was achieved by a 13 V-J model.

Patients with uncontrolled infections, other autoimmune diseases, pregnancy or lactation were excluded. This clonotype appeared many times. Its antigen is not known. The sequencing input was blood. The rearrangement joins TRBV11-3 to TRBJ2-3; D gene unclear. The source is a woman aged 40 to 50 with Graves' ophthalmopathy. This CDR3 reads CASSLDTYSDTQYF. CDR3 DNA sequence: TGTGCCAGCAGCTTAGACACGTACTCAGATACGCAGTATTTT.